The sequence of this T cell receptor beta chain was determined in a study of blood T cell repertoires in COVID-19 (dated by TCRdb to 2020 to 2021). Regarding the study in general: Samples from collaborators originated in the United States, Italy and Spain and spanned both the acute and convalescent phases of COVID-19. The dataset comprised deeply sampled blood TCRbeta repertoires from subjects exposed to, actively infected with, or recovered from COVID-19. Sample metadata almost always included a de-identified subject ID, COVID-19 status, age in years and sex. The repertoires were released in a freely available public database intended as a resource for research on the immune response to SARS-CoV-2. HLA class I and class II types, where available, came from metadata supplied by the sample provider rather than from assay-based typing. Samples were obtained from the ongoing ImmuneRACE study (first 160 participants) and from some 1,300 subjects provided by 6 global collaborators. The prospective study material was composed of cDNA or gDNA derived from T cells, B-cell-depleted T cells, or PBMCs.

The immunoSEQ Assay, a bias-controlled multiplex PCR, was used to amplify TCRbeta CDR3 regions from genomic DNA. In the paper's pipeline: The number of nucleated cells in each sample was estimated from the amplification of reference gene primers within the assay. Sequence reads were collapsed and filtered to measure the absolute abundance of every unique TCRbeta CDR3 rearrangement. For each sample, productive Simpson clonality was calculated as the square root of Simpson's diversity index across productive rearrangements. In TCRdb, the immuneACCESS table is reduced to in-frame sequences with V and J assigned. These tables do not hold every clone; where another copy was compared, an unresolved V gene accounts for under half, and the others remain unexplained. That table gives V, J and clone size, and the DNA gave D and trimming. In this sample the table shows about 300,000 clones, more than 70% of which occur a single time. The ten largest clones add up to 1.5% to 2% of the sample.

One collaborating source in Seattle enrolled patients while the patients were actively infected and followed the patients over time throughout the course of disease. Each collaborating institution followed its own protocols to collect whole blood in K2EDTA tubes. For TCRbeta analysis, collaborators shipped samples in one of three forms: frozen whole blood, isolated PBMCs, or DNA extracted from either of those sample types. From its cysteine to its phenylalanine, the CDR3 spans 13 amino acids. Only the CDR3 region is kept as DNA, spanning 39 bases read in frame from base 1. Trimming costs V 9 bases and J 1 base, and their ends lie 10 bases apart. The germline V gene specifies KGHDR as CDR1 and SFDVKD as CDR2. Details on this clone: No antigen is known for it. Within one base of it there is no much larger clone, and no base qualities were kept.

On the study overall, not on this receptor specifically: The quantity of clinical and demographic metadata differed by source and by participant and was supplied without curation.

Recombination linked TRBV24-1 to TRBJ2-3; the D gene identity is not certain. Sequenced input: peripheral blood. This receptor was identified in a woman in her twenties or thirties with COVID-19, enrolled during active disease. The base sequence is TGTGCCACCGGCCTCCGGGGCACAGATACGCAGTATTTT. It translates to CATGLRGTDTQYF.